This passage covers 29 T cell receptor beta chains from one sample sequenced in a study of response to subunit inactivated influenza vaccine. TCRdb reprocessed the RT-PCR reads with MiXCR, giving one entry per CDR3 protein. The repertoire includes about 580,000 distinct CDR3 sequences, around 15% of them detected once, and roughly 11% sits in the top ten. The specimen was PBMCs from blood, collected about 13 days after vaccination. The source of these receptors is a man aged 50 to 60 who received an inactivated influenza vaccine.

The chain has TRBV6-2 or TRBV6-3 and TRBJ1-1, with D perhaps matching TRBD1 (6 bases). Trimming took 5 bases from V and 10 from J, leaving 17 bases between them. This CDR3 is 13 amino acids long. Germline values: CDR1 MNHEY, CDR2 SVGEGT. CDR3 sequence (DNA): TGTGCCAGCAGTCCCACTCGGACAGCAGGAGCTTTCTTT. This gives the protein CASSPTRTAGAFF.

This chain connects TRBV15 to TRBJ2-7, with 7 bases that match TRBD1. The V segment lost 0 bases and the J segment 4 bases; nucleotides outside the gene matches: 3. CDR1 and CDR2 from the germline V gene are LNHNV and YYDKDF (reference sequence). This CDR3 is built from 14 residues. Here the CDR3 reads CATSRDRGKYEQYF. The CDR3 DNA follows: TGTGCCACCAGCAGAGACAGGGGGAAATACGAGCAGTACTTC.

This clonotype has only a few counts. The chain links TRBV7-2 to TRBJ2-1; the match to TRBD2 covers 14 bases. The CDR3 totals 16 residues. The trim removed 2 bases at V and 6 bases at J, leaving 3 bases unmatched. CDR1 is SGHTA and CDR2 is FQGNSA in the germline V gene. Here the CDR3 reads CASSLKGTSGGNEQFF. CDR3 coding DNA: TGTGCCAGCAGCTTAAAAGGGACTAGCGGGGGCAATGAGCAGTTCTTC. Supplemented by reference TRBV7-2 and TRBJ2-1, the full variable domain reads GAGVSQSPSNKVTEKGKDVELRCDPISGHTALYWYRQSLGQGLEFLIYFQGNSAPDKSGLPSDRFSAERTGGSVSTLTIQRTQQEDSAVYLCASSLKGTSGGNEQFFGPGTRLTVL.

This chain links TRBV12-3 or TRBV12-4 with TRBJ2-3; D unresolved. V was pared by 6 bases and J by 0 bases, with 16 bases between. CDR3 size: 16 residues. CDR3 residues: CASRPLMGSSTDTQYF. Here the CDR3 DNA reads TGTGCCAGCAGACCCCTCATGGGATCTAGCACAGATACGCAGTATTTT.

This clonotype was found many times. The rearrangement uses TRBV7-9 and TRBJ1-4; D call uncertain. From germline, CDR1 is SEHNR and CDR2 FQNEAQ (reference sequence). The CDR3 length is 13 residues. Between the trimmed V and J ends, which lost 1 base and 15 bases, there was a span of 15 bases. DNA of the CDR3: TGTGCCAGCAGCTTAGGTCTTGGCCCTTCATTGTTTTTT. This sequence encodes CASSLGLGPSLFF.

This clonotype has ten or more counts. The chain combines TRBV4-3 with TRBJ2-7; tentative D call: TRBD1 (5 bases). This CDR3 spans 13 amino acids. Germline CDR1 reads LGHNA; CDR2 reads YSLEER. Trimming left V 8 bases short and J 3 bases short, with 14 bases between. CDR3 bases: TGCGCCAGCTCCCAAGACAGCCACTACGAGCAGTACTTC. This codes for CASSQDSHYEQYF.

CDR3 nucleotide sequence: TGCAGTGCCGGCCTGGGGACTAGCGGGGCTGAGCAGTTCTTC. Its translation is CSAGLGTSGAEQFF. The V call is TRBV20-1, the J call TRBJ2-1; 13 bases map to TRBD2. Germline V gene lookup returns CDR1 DFQATT and CDR2 SNEGSKA (reference sequence). CDR3 length equals 14 residues. The ends lost 6 bases at V and 9 bases at J; junction bases unmatched: 8.

This clonotype was seen more than once but under ten times. The gene calls are TRBV4-2 and TRBJ2-1; 13 bases align to TRBD2. This CDR3 comprises 15 residues. The trim removed 3 bases at V and 15 bases at J, leaving 11 bases unmatched. Germline lookup yields CDR1 LGHNA and CDR2 YNFKEQ. The CDR3 DNA follows: TGTGCCAGCAGCCAGGAAAGGACTAGCGGGAGTACACGGTTCTTC. Translating gives CASSQERTSGSTRFF.

V usage is TRBV15 and J usage is TRBJ1-2; D remains ambiguous. The CDR3 has 15 residues. CDR1 is LNHNV and CDR2 is YYDKDF in the germline V gene (reference sequence). The V end lost 4 bases, the J end lost 2 bases, and 14 bases lay between the germline ends. CDR3 nucleotide sequence: TGTGCCACCAGCAAACGAGAGCAGAGCAACTATGGCTACACCTTC. The encoded protein is CATSKREQSNYGYTF.

This clonotype was seen more than once but under ten times. This sequence joins TRBV6-2 or TRBV6-3 and TRBJ2-5; D ambiguous. V dropped 11 bases and J dropped 1 base, with 20 bases sitting between them. This CDR3 has 15 amino acids. The germline V gene has CDR1 MNHEY and CDR2 SVGEGT. The CDR3 here is CACRVRRPVQETQYF. The CDR3 DNA follows: TGTGCCTGCCGAGTTAGACGTCCGGTCCAAGAGACCCAGTACTTC.

The table lists this clonotype with many counts. V usage is TRBV27 and J usage is TRBJ2-7; 9 bases fit TRBD2. V shed 5 bases and J 0 bases; nucleotides not matched to a gene: 8. Germline V gene lookup returns CDR1 MNHEY and CDR2 SMNVEV (reference sequence). The length of the CDR3 is 16 residues. The CDR3 protein is CASSPIAGAGSYEQYF. CDR3 DNA: TGTGCCAGCAGTCCCATAGCGGGAGCCGGCTCCTACGAGCAGTACTTC.

In this sample, this clonotype turned up many times. The chain has TRBV5-1 and TRBJ2-3; 9 bases align to TRBD1. The germline V gene encodes CDR1 SGHRS and CDR2 YFSETQ. Unmatched junction bases numbered 3, after V lost 4 bases and J lost 3 bases. This CDR3 is built from 14 residues. CDR3 amino acids: CASSQGQGTDTQYF. The CDR3 DNA reads as TGCGCCAGCAGCCAAGGACAGGGGACAGATACGCAGTATTTT.

This clonotype has only one observation. The chain has TRBV18 and TRBJ2-7; either TRBD1 or TRBD2 may fit D (5 bases each). Deletions cut 4 bases from V and 0 bases from J, with 13 bases between. CDR3 length: 15 residues. CDR1 and CDR2 (germline): KGHSH, LQKENI. The CDR3 protein is CASSRGPYSSYEQYF. DNA for the CDR3: TGTGCCAGCTCACGGGGACCGTATAGCTCCTACGAGCAGTACTTC. The whole variable domain, filled in from reference TRBV18 and TRBJ2-7, reads NAGVMQNPRHLVRRRGQEARLRCSPMKGHSHVYWYRQLPEEGLKFMVYLQKENIIDESGMPKERFSAEFPKEGPSILRIQQVVRGDSAAYFCASSRGPYSSYEQYFGPGTRLTVT.

Only a few counts were recorded for this clonotype. The CDR3 DNA follows: TGTGCCAGCAGTCGACCGGGACTAGCGTTCGACTACAATGAGCAGTTCTTC. Its translation: CASSRPGLAFDYNEQFF. The chain couples TRBV3-1 to TRBJ2-1; TRBD2 matches at 10 bases. V lost 6 bases, J lost 3 bases, and 11 bases stayed unmatched. Germline loops: CDR1 LGHDT, CDR2 YNNKEL (reference sequence). The CDR3 contains 17 residues.

The chain is built from TRBV20-1 and TRBJ2-7; D is unclear. Germline values: CDR1 DFQATT, CDR2 SNEGSKA (reference sequence). V was pared by 4 bases and J by 3 bases, with 4 bases between. CDR3 length: 10 residues. DNA of the CDR3: TGCAGTGCTATTGACTACGAGCAGTACTTC. This translates into CSAIDYEQYF.

This clonotype was picked up a small number of times. The chain employs TRBV6-1 and TRBJ2-5; D remains ambiguous. The V end was cut by 6 bases, the J end by 5 bases, with 16 bases between. The germline gives CDR1 MNHNS, CDR2 SASEGT. The CDR3 contains 14 residues. The CDR3 sequence is CASRWGYSEETQYF. In DNA form, the CDR3 reads TGTGCCAGCAGATGGGGTTACTCGGAGGAGACCCAGTACTTC.

Only a few counts were recorded for this clonotype. The chain is built from TRBV12-3 or TRBV12-4 and TRBJ1-2; 8 nucleotides align to TRBD1. V shed 5 bases and J 4 bases; nucleotides not matched to a gene: 12. This CDR3 is built from 16 residues. The CDR3 is CASSRAGTGATYGYTF. DNA for the CDR3: TGTGCCAGCAGTAGAGCCGGGACAGGTGCTACCTATGGCTACACCTTC.

The table lists this clonotype with a few counts. At one boundary the junction diverges from the germline segment, which might be a read error. The genes are TRBV5-1 and TRBJ2-1; 12 positions match TRBD2. CDR1 and CDR2 (germline): SGHRS, YFSETQ. This CDR3 contains 15 residues. Here the CDR3 DNA reads TGCGCCAGCAGACCTACTAGCGGGGGGCGGGATGAGCAGCTCTTC. Its translation: CASRPTSGGRDEQLF.

This clonotype has a handful of counts. CDR3 bases: TGCGCCAGCAGTGGAGGGCAGACTACCCAGTACTTC. As protein: CASSGGQTTQYF. J is TRBJ2-7 and V is TRBV5-1, with a tentative D call TRBD2 (6 bases). The CDR3 is 12 residues long. V lost 5 bases, J lost 10 bases, and 16 bases lay in between. Germline CDR1 is SGHRS and CDR2 is YFSETQ. Drawing the rest from reference TRBV5-1 and TRBJ2-7, the complete variable domain is KAGVTQTPRYLIKTRGQQVTLSCSPISGHRSVSWYQQTPGQGLQFLFEYFSETQRNKGNFPGRFSGRQFSNSRSEMNVSTLELGDSALYLCASSGGQTTQYFGPGTRLTVT.

The rearrangement joins TRBV28 to TRBJ1-2; tentative D call: TRBD1 (6 bases). The germline CDR1 and CDR2 sequences are MDHEN and SYDVKM. V was pared by 10 bases and J by 0 bases, with 21 bases between. The CDR3 totals 16 residues. The CDR3 sequence: CATTPLDSRANYGYTF. The CDR3 DNA reads TGTGCCACCACACCTTTGGACAGCCGTGCTAACTATGGCTACACCTTC.

This clonotype showed up many times. The chain carries TRBV19 and TRBJ2-7; the D is unclear. Germline CDR1 and CDR2: LNHDA and SQIVND (reference sequence). Trimming shortened V by 2 bases and J by 3 bases, and 17 bases separated the two germline ends. The CDR3 has 16 residues. CDR3 protein: CASSITTSRYNYEQYF. The CDR3 region has the DNA TGTGCCAGTAGTATAACGACTTCTCGCTACAACTACGAGCAGTACTTC.

This clonotype was counted only a few times. The chain couples TRBV12-3 or TRBV12-4 to TRBJ2-4; tentatively, D is TRBD2 (6 bases). The CDR3 length is 15 residues. V was pared by 6 bases and J by 3 bases, with 15 bases between. This CDR3 reads CASSLGGVDKNIQYF. As DNA, the CDR3 is TGTGCCAGCAGCCTTGGAGGGGTCGACAAAAACATTCAGTACTTC.

DNA of the CDR3: TGCAGTGCTAGAGACGTGGTAGCAGAGACCTACAATGAGCAGTTCTTC. Its translation: CSARDVVAETYNEQFF. The V call is TRBV20-1, the J call TRBJ2-1; D is ambiguous. This CDR3 is built from 16 residues. Germline loops: CDR1 DFQATT, CDR2 SNEGSKA (reference sequence). The V end was cut by 0 bases, the J end by 2 bases, with 14 bases between.

This clonotype has just a few counts. No DNA is shown, since the ends of the CDR3 on it are uncertain; the CDR3 is the one TCRdb lists. The chain is built from TRBV2 and TRBJ2-1; the table's D call TRBD1 went unverified against the DNA. CDR1 SNHLY and CDR2 FYNNEI come from the germline V gene. The CDR3 totals 14 residues, both ends included. The CDR3 region is CASSFGPGGNEQFF.

In this sample, this clonotype turned up a few times. The rearrangement joins TRBV2 to TRBJ1-5; 7 nucleotides line up with TRBD1. Germline values: CDR1 SNHLY, CDR2 FYNNEI. The ends lost 6 bases at V and 7 bases at J; junction bases unmatched: 9. The CDR3 runs 14 residues. The CDR3 DNA is TGTGCCAGCAGACGACAGGGCAGTCAGCAGCCCCAGCATTTT. Its translation: CASRRQGSQQPQHF.

The gene calls are TRBV3-1 and TRBJ2-2; the match to TRBD2 covers 7 bases. The CDR3 sequence is 14 residues long. The germline CDR1 and CDR2 sequences are LGHDT and YNNKEL (reference sequence). Trimming removed 5 bases from V and 3 bases from J; junction bases left unmatched: 3. The CDR3 is CASSTSGDTGELFF. CDR3 DNA: TGTGCCAGCAGCACGAGCGGGGACACCGGGGAGCTGTTTTTT.

This clonotype was seen more than once but under ten times. The chain has TRBV6-1 and TRBJ1-5; a weak D match, TRBD1 (6 bases). The CDR3 covers 13 residues. Germline CDR1 and CDR2: MNHNS and SASEGT. Trimming took off 3 bases at V and 4 bases at J, with 7 bases between the two ends. The CDR3 DNA reads as TGTGCCAGCAGTGATCAGGGGAATCAGCCCCAGCATTTT. Its translation: CASSDQGNQPQHF.

A few counts support this clonotype. V usage is TRBV28 and J usage is TRBJ2-4, with D hard to call. This CDR3 is 14 amino acids long. Germline V lookup: CDR1 MDHEN, CDR2 SYDVKM. The V end lost 3 bases, the J end lost 2 bases, and 8 bases lay between the germline ends. CDR3 protein: CASSFRGTKNIQYF. The CDR3 DNA is TGTGCCAGCAGTTTCCGAGGTACCAAAAACATTCAGTACTTC.

CDR3 coding DNA: TGCAGTGCCCAGCGGAGTCCCGGTGAGCAGTTCTTC. It codes for CSAQRSPGEQFF. J is TRBJ2-1 and V is TRBV20-1, with TRBD2 as a possible D gene (5 bases). Trimming stripped 6 bases from V and 9 bases from J, with 15 bases between. There are 12 residues in the CDR3. Germline V gene data show CDR1 as DFQATT and CDR2 as SNEGSKA (reference sequence).